Listed below are T cell receptor beta chains from one sample, sequenced in a study of response to subunit inactivated influenza vaccine. MiXCR, run by TCRdb on the RT-PCR reads, gives a single entry per CDR3 protein. The sample records hundreds of thousands of distinct CDR3 sequences, 12% being singletons. This sample comprised non-naive T cells sorted from PBMCs, obtained approximately 15 days before vaccination. These receptors came from a man aged 45-65 years who received an inactivated influenza vaccine. Both conserved end residues are part of each CDR3. A D gene is named only where the DNA matches it firmly. Clone size, where shown, is once, few, many, or a class for clones that have expanded.

D,size,V,J,DNA,CDR3
TRBD2,many,TRBV5-1,TRBJ2-3,TGCGCCAGCAGCTTGGCCGCCGGCGGGGGGGCCGCAGATACGCAGTATTTT,CASSLAAGGGAADTQYF
TRBD1,many,TRBV5-1,TRBJ2-3,TGCGCCAGCAGCCCAAGAATGACAGGGGTGTTTGCAGATACGCAGTATTTT,CASSPRMTGVFADTQYF
.,many,TRBV4-1,TRBJ1-3,TGCGCCAGCAGCCAAGTCCCTAACTCTGGAAACACCATATATTTT,CASSQVPNSGNTIYF
.,few,TRBV5-1,TRBJ1-4,TGCGCCAGCAGCTTGACGGGGGAGGTCGAAAAACTGTTTTTT,CASSLTGEVEKLFF
.,few,TRBV29-1,TRBJ2-1,TGCAGCGTCCGTTCTAGCGCCGGGTTGTTCTTC,CSVRSSAGLFF
.,.,TRBV19,TRBJ2-1,TGTGCCAGTAGTACCTCCGGGACATTCTCCTACAATGAGCAGTTCTTC,CASSTSGTFSYNEQFF
.,many,TRBV6-2/TRBV6-3,TRBJ1-5,TGTGCCAGCAGCGGACAATTAGAGACAAGGGACCTTATAGACAATCAGCCCCAGCATTTT,CASSGQLETRDLIDNQPQHF
TRBD2,few,TRBV28,TRBJ2-5,TGTGCCAGCAGGGAAAGGACTAGCGCCCAAGAGACCCAGTACTTC,CASRERTSAQETQYF
TRBD2,.,TRBV28,TRBJ2-7,TGTGCCAGCAGGCAACTAGCGGGGAACAACGAGCAGTACTTC,CASRQLAGNNEQYF
TRBD2,few,TRBV20-1,TRBJ2-7,TGCAGTGCTAGCGGAAGCGGGAGTTTGAACGAGCAGTACTTC,CSASGSGSLNEQYF
TRBD1,.,TRBV5-6,TRBJ2-7,TGTGCCAGCAGTTCACAACAGGGGTTCGACCACGAGCAGTACTTC,CASSSQQGFDHEQYF
.,.,TRBV30,TRBJ2-5,TGTGCCTGGAGTACGCGGGAGACCCAGTACTTC,CAWSTRETQYF
.,.,TRBV2,TRBJ2-1,TGTGCCAGCAGTGGATCAAGGGGGTATGAGCAGTTCTTC,CASSGSRGYEQFF
TRBD2,.,TRBV6-2/TRBV6-3,TRBJ2-1,TGTGCCAGCATGGCGGGAGGAAGCCCCTACAATGAGCAGTTCTTC,CASMAGGSPYNEQFF
.,few,TRBV12-3/TRBV12-4,TRBJ2-4,TGTGCCAGCAGTCTCCCGGGGCCAGCCAAAAACATTCAGTACTTC,CASSLPGPAKNIQYF
.,.,TRBV20-1,TRBJ2-3,TGCAGTGCTACATCGACCCCACTGACAGATACGCAGTATTTT,CSATSTPLTDTQYF
TRBD2,many,TRBV3-1,TRBJ2-1,TGTGCCAGCAGCCGGAGAGCGGGGGGAGGCGGCAATGAGCAGTTCTTC,CASSRRAGGGGNEQFF
.,few,TRBV7-8,TRBJ2-7,TGTGCCAGCAGCTTAGTGGGGGGAGATACTTACGAGCAGTACTTC,CASSLVGGDTYEQYF
TRBD1,.,TRBV11-1,TRBJ1-2,TGTGCCAGCAGCGGACAGGGTCCCTATGGCTACACCTTC,CASSGQGPYGYTF
TRBD2,.,TRBV30,TRBJ2-1,TGTGCCTGGAGTACAACATCTTGGACTAGCGGGGATTACAATGAGCAGTTCTTC,CAWSTTSWTSGDYNEQFF
.,.,TRBV20-1,TRBJ2-5,TGCAGTGCTAGAGAAGTGGTGGGACGTCGAGGGGACCAGTACTTC,CSAREVVGRRGDQYF
.,few,TRBV11-2,TRBJ2-1,TGTGCCAGCAGCCCCCATAGGGATGAGCAGTTCTTC,CASSPHRDEQFF
.,.,TRBV9,TRBJ2-1,TGTGCCAGCAGCGTAGACCTTGGCTTCTCCAATGAGCAGTTCTTC,CASSVDLGFSNEQFF
TRBD2,few,TRBV29-1,TRBJ2-5,TGCAGCGTTGACGGGACTAGCGGGGATGAAGAGACCCAGTACTTC,CSVDGTSGDEETQYF
TRBD2,many,TRBV20-1,TRBJ2-1,TGCAGTGCTAGAGATCTAGTAGCGGGGGAGTTCTTC,CSARDLVAGEFF
.,.,TRBV6-2/TRBV6-3,TRBJ2-7,TGTGCCAGCAGGGGGCACAGACAGGCGAGCTCCTACGAGCAGTACTTC,CASRGHRQASSYEQYF
TRBD2,few,TRBV5-1,TRBJ2-7,TGCGCCAGCAGCTTGGAGCTAGCGGGGGGGTACGAGCAGTACTTC,CASSLELAGGYEQYF
TRBD1,.,TRBV6-2/TRBV6-3,TRBJ1-6,TGTGCCAGCAGTTACTCGACGACAGGGGGTTATAATTCACCCCTCCACTTT,CASSYSTTGGYNSPLHF
.,few,TRBV20-1,TRBJ1-5,TGCAGTGCTAGAGATCTCCAGGACACGGCCGAGCCCCAGCATTTT,CSARDLQDTAEPQHF
TRBD1,.,TRBV12-3/TRBV12-4,TRBJ1-3,TGTGCCAGCAGTACTCCAACAGGGGGAGGAAACACCATATATTTT,CASSTPTGGGNTIYF
TRBD2,many,TRBV5-1,TRBJ2-3,TGCGCCAGCAGCCCGTGGACTAGCGGGACCTACACAGATACGCAGTATTTT,CASSPWTSGTYTDTQYF
.,many,TRBV7-2,TRBJ1-2,TGTGCCAGCAGCACCTTCGGGGGGAGAACTAACTATGGCTACACCTTC,CASSTFGGRTNYGYTF
TRBD2,.,TRBV27,TRBJ2-1,TGTGCCAGCAGTTTAAGAGGGACTAGCGGGTTGAATGAGCAGTTCTTC,CASSLRGTSGLNEQFF
TRBD1,.,TRBV20-1,TRBJ1-1,TGCAGTGCTAGAGGACATGGCAGGGGGTCCCTCACTGAAGCTTTCTTT,CSARGHGRGSLTEAFF
.,.,TRBV6-2/TRBV6-3,TRBJ1-6,TGTGCCAGCAGTGCCGGGACGGGTAATTCACCCCTCCACTTT,CASSAGTGNSPLHF
TRBD1,.,TRBV2,TRBJ2-7,TGTGCCAGCAGAGACAGGGCGATGTCCTACGAGCAGTACTTC,CASRDRAMSYEQYF
.,few,TRBV6-2/TRBV6-3,TRBJ2-1,TGTGCCAGCAGTTCTAACGACGGCCAGCAGTTCTTC,CASSSNDGQQFF
.,.,TRBV12-3/TRBV12-4,TRBJ1-2,TGTGCCAGCAGTAGGCAGGGATATGGCTACACCTTC,CASSRQGYGYTF
.,few,TRBV6-4,TRBJ1-2,TGTGCCAGCAGTGACGGTCAGGCGAACTATGGCTACACCTTC,CASSDGQANYGYTF
TRBD1,few,TRBV11-2,TRBJ1-1,TGTGCCAGCAGCTTTCTGGTGGGACAGGGGAACACTGAAGCTTTCTTT,CASSFLVGQGNTEAFF
TRBD1,once,TRBV2,TRBJ1-5,TGTGCCTGCTGCAGCGCCGGACAGGGGGCTCATTGGGGCAATCAGCCCCAGCATTTT,CACCSAGQGAHWGNQPQHF
TRBD1,.,TRBV5-1,TRBJ2-2,TGCGCCAGCAGCTTTGGGACAGGGTTCGGGGAGCTGTTTTTT,CASSFGTGFGELFF
TRBD2,many,TRBV7-6,TRBJ2-1,TGTGCCAGCAGGAAAGGCGGGGGGGCTTACAATGAGCAGTTCTTC,CASRKGGGAYNEQFF
.,many,TRBV30,TRBJ2-7,TGTGCCTGGAGTGTGGGGGTTTACGAGCAGTACTTC,CAWSVGVYEQYF
.,few,TRBV5-1,TRBJ2-5,TGCGCCAGCAGAAGGGACGGATGGGGAGAGACCCAGTACTTC,CASRRDGWGETQYF
.,.,TRBV20-1,TRBJ2-7,TGCAGTGCCCAGGCTGACGAGCAGTACTTC,CSAQADEQYF
TRBD1,many,TRBV4-2,TRBJ1-4,TGTGCCAGCAGCCAGTTTTTACAGGGGGCGCGATATGAAAAACTGTTTTTT,CASSQFLQGARYEKLFF
.,many,TRBV20-1,TRBJ1-1,TGCAGTGCTAGAGATTTAGGACAGCTCATGAACACTGAAGCTTTCTTT,CSARDLGQLMNTEAFF
.,few,TRBV20-1,TRBJ1-2,TGCAGTGCTACCCTCGGAATCGGGGTCTATGGCTACACCTTC,CSATLGIGVYGYTF
.,many,TRBV6-2/TRBV6-3,TRBJ2-2,TGTGCCAGCAGTTACATGTCGACCGGGGAGCTGTTTTTT,CASSYMSTGELFF